This entry lists 20 T cell receptor beta chains sequenced from one sample in a study of chemoradiotherapy in HPV16-positive cancers. TCRdb's copy holds only in-frame clones and misses some; the assay was immunoSEQ multiplex PCR. The table lists about 53,000 clones, around 90% of them singletons. This specimen was blood, taken from a patient who underwent chemoradiotherapy. The source of these receptors is a human donor with HPV-associated anogenital cancer.

The chain links TRBV2 to TRBJ1-1; 7 positions match TRBD1. Germline V gene lookup returns CDR1 SNHLY and CDR2 FYNNEI. CDR3 size: 13 residues. The junction had 4 bases not matched to a gene; V was cut back by 5 bases and J by 4 bases. CDR3 nucleotide sequence: TGTGCCAGCAGTCAGACAGGGATCACTGAAGCTTTCTTT. Translated, it gives CASSQTGITEAFF.

The table lists this clone with a count of one. The rearrangement uses TRBV20-1 and TRBJ1-2; D gene unclear. V gave up 3 bases and J gave up 8 bases, with 7 bases separating them. CDR1 and CDR2 (germline): DFQATT, SNEGSKA (reference sequence). The CDR3 covers 10 residues. The CDR3 loop reads CSAREKGYTF. The CDR3 DNA follows: TGCAGTGCTAGGGAGAAGGGCTACACCTTC.

The genes are TRBV29-1 and TRBJ2-1; 10 bases are shared with TRBD2. The germline CDR1 and CDR2 sequences are SQVTM and ANQGSEA. The CDR3 runs to 14 residues. Trimming at V came to 3 bases and at J to 4 bases, leaving 3 bases not matched to a gene. The CDR3 nucleotides read TGCAGCGTTGACGTTAGCGGGGGGTACAATGAGCAGTTCTTC. Translated: CSVDVSGGYNEQFF.

V and J are TRBV30 and TRBJ1-4; tentative D call: TRBD1 (5 bases). This CDR3 comprises 16 residues. V lost 2 bases to trimming and J lost 4 bases, with 17 bases between them. CDR1 GTSNPN and CDR2 SVGIG come from the germline V gene (reference sequence). This chain's CDR3 is CAWSLPPGSHNEKLFF. The CDR3 bases are TGTGCCTGGAGTCTACCGCCAGGGTCCCATAATGAAAAACTGTTTTTT.

The chain uses TRBV6-1 and TRBJ1-3, with D unresolved. The CDR3 totals 13 residues. Germline assignment: CDR1 MNHNS and CDR2 SASEGT. The V gene lost 11 bases and the J gene lost 3 bases, with 14 bases spanning the gap. CDR3 DNA sequence: TGTGCCGCCCAGGTTGTAGGTGGAAACACCATATATTTT. It encodes CAAQVVGGNTIYF.

The chain uses TRBV7-3 and TRBJ2-3; 12 nucleotides line up with TRBD2. This CDR3 is built from 16 residues. Germline V gene lookup returns CDR1 SGHTA and CDR2 FQGTGA. The trim removed 2 bases at V and 6 bases at J, leaving 6 bases unmatched. The CDR3 DNA reads TGTGCCAGCAGCTTACTAGCGGGAGGGCTAGGGGATACGCAGTATTTT. Protein sequence: CASSLLAGGLGDTQYF.

The chain recombines TRBV7-9 with TRBJ1-2; D possibly corresponds to TRBD1 (5 bases). Germline V gene sequence: CDR1 SEHNR, CDR2 FQNEAQ (reference sequence). The CDR3 covers 17 residues. The V and J ends lost 3 bases and 2 bases respectively, with 19 bases between them. The CDR3 DNA is TGTGCCAGCAGCTTTTGGGGTGGGGCTGACAGAAACTATGGCTACACCTTC. Its protein product is CASSFWGGADRNYGYTF.

V usage is TRBV5-1 and J usage is TRBJ2-2; 10 bases align to TRBD1. Germline CDR1 is SGHRS and CDR2 is YFSETQ. J gave up 6 bases and V 3 bases, and 8 bases lay outside the gene matches. The CDR3 loop spans 16 amino acids. CDR3 nucleotide sequence: TGCGCCAGCAGCTCCAGACAGGGGGCGTCGGCCGGGGAGCTGTTTTTT. This codes for CASSSRQGASAGELFF.

The J gene is TRBJ1-2, the V gene TRBV6-5; TRBD1 aligns across 8 bases. The ends lost 5 bases at V and 8 bases at J; junction bases unmatched: 4. Germline V lookup: CDR1 MNHEY, CDR2 SVGAGI. CDR3 length: 12 amino acids. CDR3 nucleotide sequence: TGTGCCAGCAGTAGGACAGGGTGGGGCTACACCTTC. Translation: CASSRTGWGYTF.

This clone was observed a single time. This chain links TRBV7-9 with TRBJ2-3; possible D gene TRBD2, 5 bases. The germline CDR1 and CDR2 sequences are SEHNR and FQNEAQ (reference sequence). The V end lost 5 bases, the J end lost 0 bases, and 12 bases lay between the germline ends. The CDR3 has 15 amino acids. CDR3 amino acids: CASSREGDSTDTQYF. DNA for the CDR3: TGTGCCAGCAGCAGAGAGGGTGACAGCACAGATACGCAGTATTTT. The full variable domain, completed using reference TRBV7-9 and TRBJ2-3, is DTGVSQNPRHKITKRGQNVTFRCDPISEHNRLYWYRQTLGQGPEFLTYFQNEAQLEKSRLLSDRFSAERPKGSFSTLEIQRTEQGDSAMYLCASSREGDSTDTQYFGPGTRLTVL.

In this sample, this clone is medium-sized. The V and J genes are TRBV4-1 and TRBJ2-7, with D perhaps matching TRBD1 or TRBD2 (6 bases each). Trimming stripped 3 bases from V and 2 bases from J, with 23 bases between. Germline lookup yields CDR1 MGHRA and CDR2 YSYEKL. The CDR3 has 18 amino acids. In DNA form, the CDR3 reads TGCGCCAGCAGCCAGGGGGTAATCTCGGGGGCCATCCCCTACGAGCAGTACTTC. It codes for CASSQGVISGAIPYEQYF.

The rearrangement uses TRBV7-2 and TRBJ2-3; 7 nucleotides agree with TRBD2. V was pared by 6 bases and J by 5 bases, with 11 bases of the junction left unmatched. Germline assignment: CDR1 SGHTA and CDR2 FQGNSA. This CDR3 spans 15 amino acids. The CDR3 reads CASSPRTRGRDTQYF. In DNA form, the CDR3 reads TGTGCCAGCAGTCCTCGGACTAGAGGTCGAGATACGCAGTATTTT.

V and J are TRBV7-9 and TRBJ1-2, with D maybe TRBD1 (5 bases). CDR1 is SEHNR, CDR2 FQNEAQ, per germline (reference sequence). V lost 3 bases to trimming and J lost 6 bases, with 11 bases between them. The CDR3 covers 13 residues. This CDR3 reads CASSLAGKNGYTF. The CDR3 bases are TGTGCCAGCAGCTTGGCAGGGAAAAATGGCTACACCTTC. Filled out from reference TRBV7-9 and TRBJ1-2, the complete variable domain reads DTGVSQNPRHKITKRGQNVTFRCDPISEHNRLYWYRQTLGQGPEFLTYFQNEAQLEKSRLLSDRFSAERPKGSFSTLEIQRTEQGDSAMYLCASSLAGKNGYTFGSGTRLTVV.

The chain is built from TRBV7-8 and TRBJ2-5; D may match TRBD1 or TRBD2 (5 bases each). V lost 2 bases to trimming and J lost 0 bases, with 10 bases between them. CDR3 length: 15 amino acids. Looked up from germline, CDR1 is SGHVS and CDR2 is FQNEAQ. The CDR3 is CASSLSEGYQETQYF. The CDR3 region has the DNA TGTGCCAGCAGCTTATCCGAGGGGTACCAAGAGACCCAGTACTTC.

This clone has more than one count but fewer than ten. The chain combines TRBV7-6 with TRBJ2-7; maybe TRBD2 (6 bases). The germline gives CDR1 SGHVS, CDR2 FNYEAQ. Trimming removed 4 bases from V and 7 bases from J, with 20 bases in between. The CDR3 spans 15 residues. The CDR3 nucleotides are TGTGCCAGCAGCTCCCCGGGACTCCCTGAGAGGGAGCAGTACTTC. Its protein is CASSSPGLPEREQYF.

J is TRBJ2-2 and V is TRBV5-4; 8 positions agree with TRBD1. The CDR3 runs to 17 residues. J was trimmed by 4 bases and V by 0 bases; bases with no gene match: 8. From germline, CDR1 is SGHNT and CDR2 YYREEE (reference sequence). The CDR3, as DNA: TGTGCCAGCAGCTTGGAGGGACAGGACATTTTCACCGGGGAGCTGTTTTTT. Its protein product is CASSLEGQDIFTGELFF.

CDR3 sequence (DNA): TGTGCCAGCAGCTTGAGGGACGAGCAGTACTTC. Translated: CASSLRDEQYF. The J gene is TRBJ2-7, the V gene TRBV7-9; tentatively, D is TRBD2 (5 bases). The germline gives CDR1 SEHNR, CDR2 FQNEAQ (reference sequence). CDR3 size: 11 residues. Trimming stripped 3 bases from V and 5 bases from J, with 5 bases between.

V gene TRBV5-4 combines with J gene TRBJ1-5; unclear D gene. The CDR3 is made up of 13 amino acids. Germline V lookup: CDR1 SGHNT, CDR2 YYREEE (reference sequence). V shed 8 bases and J shed 2 bases, with 11 bases lying between them. The CDR3 DNA reads TGTGCCAGGAGGAGGGTGTGCAATCAGCCCCAGCATTTT. Protein product: CARRRVCNQPQHF.

V gene TRBV4-2 combines with J gene TRBJ2-5; D unresolved. The CDR3 runs to 14 residues. Germline V CDR1 and CDR2: LGHNA, YNFKEQ. V lost 0 bases and J 1 base, leaving 6 bases between the germline ends. CDR3 in DNA: TGTGCCAGCAGCCAAGACACAGTCCAAGAGACCCAGTACTTC. It yields the protein CASSQDTVQETQYF.

V is TRBV19 and J is TRBJ2-7; TRBD1 agrees at 10 bases. With V trimmed by 7 bases and J by 6 bases, 9 bases remained unmatched. Germline values: CDR1 LNHDA, CDR2 SQIVND (reference sequence). The CDR3 is 14 residues long. This CDR3 is CASTPGQGLAEQYF. CDR3 nucleotides: TGTGCCAGTACTCCGGGACAGGGGCTCGCCGAGCAGTACTTC.